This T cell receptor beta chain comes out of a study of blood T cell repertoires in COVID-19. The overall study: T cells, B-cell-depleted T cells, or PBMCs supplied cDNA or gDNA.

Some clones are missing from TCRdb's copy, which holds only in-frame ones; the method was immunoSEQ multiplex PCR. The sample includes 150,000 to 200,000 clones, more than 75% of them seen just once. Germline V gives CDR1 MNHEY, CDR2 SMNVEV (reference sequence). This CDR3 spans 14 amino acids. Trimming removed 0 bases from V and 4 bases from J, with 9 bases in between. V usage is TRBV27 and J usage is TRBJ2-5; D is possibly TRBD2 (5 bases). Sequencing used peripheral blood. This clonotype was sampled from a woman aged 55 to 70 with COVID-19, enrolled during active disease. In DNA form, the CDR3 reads TGTGCCAGCAGTTTATCACCCGGAGGAGAGACCCAGTACTTC. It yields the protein CASSLSPGGETQYF.